This TCR beta chain was documented in a study of blood T cell repertoires in COVID-19. Study-level background: Samples taken during acute and convalescent COVID-19 were collected in the United States, Italy and Spain. T cells, B-cell-depleted T cells, or PBMCs supplied cDNA or gDNA.

Germline CDR1 and CDR2: SGHTA and FQGNSA. The length of the CDR3 is 13 residues. V shed 1 base and J shed 8 bases, with 9 bases lying between them. As handled by the study authors: Quantification of nucleated cells was approximated via reference gene primer amplification. The data were produced by immunoSEQ multiplex PCR, yet TCRdb's version contains in-frame clones alone and is incomplete. The DNA was the basis for D and trimming; V, J and clone size are from that table. The data contain fewer than 300,000 clones, 88% of them singletons. Sequencing was performed on peripheral blood. This clonotype originated in a woman aged 25 to 39 with acute or convalescent COVID-19. The chain is built from TRBV7-2 and TRBJ2-1; the D is unclear. CDR3 loop: CASSLGVADEQFF. In DNA form, the CDR3 reads TGTGCCAGCAGCTTAGGGGTAGCTGATGAGCAGTTCTTC. Based on the CDR3 plus reference TRBV7-2 and TRBJ2-1, the full variable domain is GAGVSQSPSNKVTEKGKDVELRCDPISGHTALYWYRQSLGQGLEFLIYFQGNSAPDKSGLPSDRFSAERTGGSVSTLTIQRTQQEDSAVYLCASSLGVADEQFFGPGTRLTVL.